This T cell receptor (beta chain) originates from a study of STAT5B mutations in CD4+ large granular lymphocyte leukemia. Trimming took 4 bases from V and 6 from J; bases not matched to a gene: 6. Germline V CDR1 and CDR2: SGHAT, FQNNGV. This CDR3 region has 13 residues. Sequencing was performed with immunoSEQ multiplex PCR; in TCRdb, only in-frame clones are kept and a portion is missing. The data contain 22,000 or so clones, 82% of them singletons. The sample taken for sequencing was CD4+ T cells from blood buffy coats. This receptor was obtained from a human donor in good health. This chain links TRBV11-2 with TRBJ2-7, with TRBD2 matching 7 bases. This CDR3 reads CASSSPPGGEQYF. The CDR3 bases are TGTGCCAGCAGCTCACCCCCGGGGGGCGAGCAGTACTTC.